Listed below are T cell receptor beta chains from one sample, sequenced in a study of early T cells in non-severe SARS-CoV-2 infection. Using its own MiXCR run on the 5' RACE reads, TCRdb lists one record per CDR3 protein. Of tens of thousands of distinct CDR3 sequences listed, around 9.9% are singletons. The specimen was whole blood. These receptors were obtained from an adult who was a healthcare worker with PCR-confirmed SARS-CoV-2 infection or an uninfected control (not recorded which). CDR3s include the opening cysteine and the closing phenylalanine or tryptophan. A D gene is named only where the DNA matches it firmly. Size values are once, few and many counts, or a class for expanded clones, and some rows have none.

d_call,v_call,j_call,clone_size,cdr3_aa,cdr3_nt
.,TRBV15,TRBJ2-7,many,CATSRDLGRVNEQYF,TGTGCCACCAGCAGAGATCTGGGGCGGGTGAACGAGCAGTACTTC
.,TRBV12-3/TRBV12-4,TRBJ2-2,many,CASSLGQGIHTGELFF,TGTGCCAGCAGTTTAGGGCAAGGGATACACACCGGGGAGCTGTTTTTT
.,TRBV6-5,TRBJ2-1,many,CASSYSGGRNNEQFF,TGTGCCAGCAGTTACTCCGGGGGGCGGAACAATGAGCAGTTCTTC
TRBD1,TRBV5-1,TRBJ1-1,once,CASSLQGGTEAFF,TGCGCCAGCAGCTTACAGGGGGGCACTGAAGCTTTCTTT
TRBD1,TRBV7-9,TRBJ1-2,many,CASSLGGQGGNYGYTF,TGTGCCAGCAGCTTAGGGGGACAGGGCGGTAACTATGGCTACACCTTC
.,TRBV2,TRBJ2-3,.,CASTLSAGTQYF,TGTGCCAGTACATTATCGGCTGGTACGCAGTATTTT
TRBD1,TRBV10-3,TRBJ2-7,.,CAIGDRGLYEQYF,TGTGCCATCGGGGACAGGGGGCTCTACGAGCAGTACTTC
.,TRBV6-2/TRBV6-3,TRBJ1-1,.,CASTRGGSLAFF,TGTGCCAGCACCCGAGGGGGGTCTTTAGCTTTCTTT
TRBD2,TRBV9,TRBJ2-7,few,CASSPVVGLAGPYEQYF,TGTGCCAGCAGCCCAGTGGTAGGGCTAGCGGGGCCCTACGAGCAGTACTTC
.,TRBV11-2,TRBJ2-1,.,CASSAAGNEQFF,TGTGCCAGCAGCGCGGCGGGAAATGAGCAGTTCTTC
.,TRBV18,TRBJ1-3,many,CASSRDNSGNTIYF,TGTGCCAGCTCACGGGACAACTCTGGAAACACCATATATTTT
.,TRBV20-1,TRBJ1-5,many,CSASRRYKQPQHF,TGCAGTGCTAGTCGCAGGTACAAACAGCCCCAGCATTTT
.,TRBV7-9,TRBJ1-4,.,CASSLGTVANEKLFF,TGTGCCAGCAGCTTAGGGACGGTCGCTAATGAAAAACTGTTTTTT
.,TRBV19,TRBJ2-5,few,CASSISTSTYQETQYF,TGTGCCAGTAGTATCTCCACCTCTACTTACCAAGAGACCCAGTACTTC
.,TRBV29-1,TRBJ1-1,many,CSVVETVNTEAFF,TGCAGCGTTGTCGAGACAGTGAACACTGAAGCTTTCTTT
.,TRBV7-6,TRBJ2-7,.,CASSLDTGTYEQYF,TGTGCCAGCAGCTTAGATACAGGGACCTACGAGCAGTACTTC
TRBD1,TRBV11-2,TRBJ1-1,many,CASSLVPGQPNTEAFF,TGTGCCAGCAGCTTAGTGCCGGGACAGCCGAACACTGAAGCTTTCTTT
.,TRBV5-6,TRBJ2-7,.,CASSFLPPDEQYF,TGTGCCAGCAGCTTTCTTCCCCCGGATGAGCAGTACTTC
.,TRBV7-2,TRBJ2-5,many,CASSLNRQETQYF,TGTGCCAGCAGCTTAAACAGGCAAGAGACCCAGTACTTC
TRBD1,TRBV11-2,TRBJ2-7,few,CASSSALQGSQYEQYF,TGTGCCAGCAGCTCAGCGTTACAGGGGTCTCAATACGAGCAGTACTTC
.,TRBV9,TRBJ2-4,.,CASSPDPQEDIQYF,TGTGCCAGCAGCCCCGACCCTCAGGAGGACATTCAGTACTTC
.,TRBV15,TRBJ1-5,many,CATSRDGSQPQHF,TGTGCCACCAGCAGAGATGGTAGCCAGCCCCAGCATTTT
.,TRBV7-2,TRBJ2-3,many,CASSLGPDTDTQYF,TGTGCCAGCAGCTTAGGGCCAGACACAGATACGCAGTATTTT
.,TRBV18,TRBJ1-2,many,CASSMAALYGYTF,TGTGCCAGCTCGATGGCAGCTCTTTATGGCTACACCTTC
.,TRBV6-2/TRBV6-3,TRBJ2-7,.,CASSLPGTLYEQYF,TGTGCCAGCAGCCTACCCGGGACACTCTACGAGCAGTACTTC
TRBD1,TRBV5-5,TRBJ1-3,.,CASSLTLDRVGGNTIYF,TGTGCCAGCAGCTTGACGCTGGACAGGGTGGGTGGAAACACCATATATTTT
TRBD1,TRBV10-3,TRBJ1-1,many,CAIRTGGNTEAFF,TGTGCCATCAGGACAGGGGGGAACACTGAAGCTTTCTTT
.,TRBV19,TRBJ1-5,.,CASSGTYNQPQHF,TGTGCCAGTAGCGGGACGTACAATCAGCCCCAGCATTTT
.,TRBV4-3,TRBJ2-5,few,CASSQRVYGQLQETQYF,TGCGCCAGCAGCCAAAGAGTTTACGGACAGCTCCAAGAGACCCAGTACTTC
.,TRBV29-1,TRBJ2-1,few,CSFLAYNEQFF,TGCAGCTTCCTGGCCTACAATGAGCAGTTCTTC
TRBD1,TRBV10-3,TRBJ2-3,few,CAISEATGGTDTQYF,TGTGCCATCAGTGAGGCGACAGGGGGCACAGATACGCAGTATTTT
.,TRBV2,TRBJ1-1,few,CASSIQGPNTEAFF,TGTGCCAGCAGCATACAGGGACCGAACACTGAAGCTTTCTTT
.,TRBV6-5,TRBJ2-7,.,CASSPRTITYEQYF,TGTGCCAGCAGTCCGCGGACGATAACCTACGAGCAGTACTTC
.,TRBV21-1,TRBJ2-3,many,CASSILRQGTATDTQYF,TGTGCCAGCAGCATCTTGAGACAGGGGACAGCCACAGATACGCAGTATTTT
TRBD1,TRBV5-1,TRBJ2-7,.,CASSPRTGGLGEQYF,TGCGCCAGCAGCCCCCGGACAGGGGGCTTAGGGGAGCAGTACTTC
.,TRBV2,TRBJ1-1,few,CASSERLSTSEAFF,TGTGCCAGCAGTGAAAGGTTAAGTACTTCTGAAGCTTTCTTT
.,TRBV20-1,TRBJ2-1,many,CSASNAYNEQFF,TGCAGTGCTAGTAACGCCTACAATGAGCAGTTCTTC
TRBD2,TRBV11-3,TRBJ2-3,.,CVSSLTLAGGTDTQYF,TGTGTCAGCAGCTTAACACTAGCGGGGGGCACAGATACGCAGTATTTT
TRBD2,TRBV20-1,TRBJ2-1,few,CSARQTSGGYNEQFF,TGCAGTGCTAGACAAACTAGCGGGGGGTACAATGAGCAGTTCTTC
.,TRBV20-1,TRBJ1-4,many,CSARGTATNEKLFF,TGCAGTGCTAGAGGGACGGCTACTAATGAAAAACTGTTTTTT
.,TRBV6-2/TRBV6-3,TRBJ1-1,many,CASSPILSGARTEAFF,TGTGCCAGCAGCCCCATCCTCTCAGGGGCGAGGACTGAAGCTTTCTTT
TRBD1,TRBV19,TRBJ1-5,many,CASSIDGQGGNQPQHF,TGTGCCAGTAGTATAGATGGGCAGGGGGGGAACCAGCCCCAGCATTTT
.,TRBV18,TRBJ1-2,.,CASSDFGQFYGYTF,TGTGCCAGCTCAGACTTTGGACAGTTCTATGGCTACACCTTC
.,TRBV5-1,TRBJ1-3,many,CASSLESYSGNTIYF,TGCGCCAGCAGCTTGGAAAGCTACTCTGGAAACACCATATATTTT
TRBD2,TRBV12-3/TRBV12-4,TRBJ2-1,.,CASSLGLVQDEQFF,TGTGCCAGCAGTCTCGGACTAGTCCAGGATGAGCAGTTCTTC
.,TRBV20-1,TRBJ1-3,.,CSAPRQGPGNTIYF,TGCAGTGCTCCACGTCAGGGGCCTGGAAACACCATATATTTT
.,TRBV11-3,TRBJ2-3,many,CASSFTGISTDTQYF,TGTGCCAGCAGCTTTACAGGTATAAGCACAGATACGCAGTATTTT
TRBD1,TRBV7-2,TRBJ1-4,.,CASSEQGAANEKLFF,TGTGCCAGCAGCGAACAGGGGGCCGCTAATGAAAAACTGTTTTTT
.,TRBV7-9,TRBJ2-7,many,CASSLAQGYEQYF,TGTGCCAGCAGCTTAGCCCAGGGTTACGAGCAGTACTTC
TRBD2,TRBV4-3,TRBJ2-7,many,CASSQGLLPGLAGALSYEQYF,TGCGCCAGCAGCCAAGGCCTATTACCGGGACTAGCGGGGGCCCTCTCCTACGAGCAGTACTTC